This entry lists 5 T cell receptor beta chains sequenced from one sample in a study of T cell changes during pregnancy in multiple sclerosis. Profiling relied on immunoSEQ multiplex PCR, and the TCRdb table lists in-frame clones only, not all of them. The table lists fewer than 85,000 clones, around 90% of them singletons, with 2% in the top ten. Sequencing was performed on peripheral blood, taken in the second trimester of pregnancy. These receptors were obtained from a female donor with multiple sclerosis, enrolled in a pregnancy study.

This chain connects TRBV5-8 to TRBJ2-1, with TRBD2 identical over 11 bases. V lost 0 bases to trimming and J lost 7 bases; unmatched junction nucleotides: 9. The CDR3 contains 17 residues. Germline V gene sequence: CDR1 SGHTS, CDR2 YDEGEE. The CDR3 sequence: CASSLGVAGGPWNEQFF. CDR3 nucleotide sequence: TGTGCCAGCAGCTTGGGAGTAGCGGGAGGGCCCTGGAATGAGCAGTTCTTC.

The V call is TRBV2, the J call TRBJ1-1; 7 bases match TRBD1. The CDR3 length is 13 residues. Germline loops: CDR1 SNHLY, CDR2 FYNNEI. Unmatched junction bases numbered 5, after V lost 6 bases and J lost 4 bases. The CDR3 protein is CASRARDSTEAFF. The CDR3 coding sequence is TGTGCCAGCAGGGCCCGGGACAGCACTGAAGCTTTCTTT. Full variable domain (missing parts from reference TRBV2 and TRBJ1-1): EPEVTQTPSHQVTQMGQEVILRCVPISNHLYFYWYRQILGQKVEFLVSFYNNEISEKSEIFDDQFSVERPDGSNFTLKIRSTKLEDSAMYFCASRARDSTEAFFGQGTRLTVV.

This sequence joins TRBV5-1 and TRBJ1-1; 9 positions agree with TRBD1. From germline, CDR1 is SGHRS and CDR2 YFSETQ. V shed 3 bases and J 1 base; nucleotides not matched to a gene: 4. This CDR3 is built from 15 residues. The CDR3 sequence is CASSSGGQGNTEAFF. The CDR3 DNA follows: TGCGCCAGCAGCTCGGGGGGACAGGGGAACACTGAAGCTTTCTTT.

V usage is TRBV2 and J usage is TRBJ2-7; 12 bases agree with TRBD1. Trimming at V came to 7 bases and at J to 3 bases, leaving 7 bases not matched to a gene. CDR3 length equals 15 residues. The V gene's germline CDR1 is SNHLY and CDR2 FYNNEI. DNA of the CDR3: TGTGCCAGCACGGCGGGACAGGGGGCTTTCTACGAGCAGTACTTC. The encoded protein is CASTAGQGAFYEQYF.

The rearrangement joins TRBV5-1 to TRBJ2-3, with D possibly matching TRBD1 (6 bases). Trimming pared 1 base from V and 2 bases from J, leaving 8 bases between. Germline V lookup: CDR1 SGHRS, CDR2 YFSETQ. The CDR3 is 14 residues long. The chain's CDR3 is CASSLTGFTDTQYF. As DNA, the CDR3 is TGCGCCAGCAGCTTGACAGGGTTCACAGATACGCAGTATTTT.